The 31 T cell receptor beta chains below were found in one sample sequenced in a study of Ad26.COV2.S vaccination and SARS-CoV-2 variants. Treatment noted: approximately 18 received Ad26.COV2.S at low or high dose, single or two shots; five or six received placebo; per-sample allocation not given. Sampling occurred on day 63 after the first vaccine or placebo injection. Clones were read by immunoSEQ multiplex PCR, and TCRdb kept only the in-frame ones, dropping some. This sample has some 240,000 clones, with 87% found just once. This material consisted of peripheral blood, taken in a trial of Ad26.COV2.S vaccine versus placebo. The receptors originated from a person between 18 and 59 years old who received the Ad26.COV2.S COVID-19 vaccine or a placebo.

The chain couples TRBV4-2 to TRBJ1-3; 7 bases are shared with TRBD1. Trimming at V came to 2 bases and at J to 4 bases, leaving 5 bases not matched to a gene. Germline V CDR1 and CDR2: LGHNA, YNFKEQ. The CDR3 has 15 residues. The CDR3 region is CASSQSKGQGNTIYF. The CDR3 DNA is TGTGCCAGCAGCCAATCAAAGGGACAGGGAAACACCATATATTTT.

The V and J genes are TRBV9 and TRBJ2-3; D not certain. Germline values: CDR1 SGDLS, CDR2 YYNGEE. Between the trimmed V and J ends, which lost 1 base and 1 base, there was a span of 10 bases. The CDR3 is made up of 15 amino acids. This chain's CDR3 is CASSVSPLGTDTQYF. CDR3 DNA: TGTGCCAGCAGCGTATCCCCGCTAGGCACAGATACGCAGTATTTT.

This rearrangement joins TRBV7-2 to TRBJ1-1, with a tentative D call TRBD1 (5 bases). CDR3 length equals 13 residues. The V gene lost 3 bases and the J gene lost 8 bases, with 13 bases spanning the gap. Germline lookup yields CDR1 SGHTA and CDR2 FQGNSA. The CDR3 spells CASSFLTGVEAFF. CDR3 nucleotides: TGTGCCAGCAGCTTTTTAACAGGAGTCGAAGCTTTCTTT.

The chain employs TRBV2 and TRBJ1-5; maybe TRBD1 (5 bases). Between the trimmed V and J ends, which lost 3 bases and 5 bases, there was a span of 14 bases. This CDR3 is 15 amino acids long. CDR1 and CDR2 from the germline V gene are SNHLY and FYNNEI. CDR3 nucleotide sequence: TGTGCCAGCAGTGATTTCAGGGAGAGCTATCAGCCCCAGCATTTT. This translates into CASSDFRESYQPQHF.

The genes are TRBV5-4 and TRBJ1-6, with 8 bases fitting TRBD1. This CDR3 has 13 residues. V lost 4 bases to trimming and J lost 9 bases; unmatched junction nucleotides: 3. Germline V gene lookup returns CDR1 SGHNT and CDR2 YYREEE (reference sequence). CDR3 sequence (DNA): TGTGCCAGCAGCCGACAGGGGACTTCACCCCTCCACTTT. Translating it yields CASSRQGTSPLHF.

This clone was observed once. CDR3 loop: CASSLGLATENTGELFF. CDR3 bases: TGTGCCAGCTCACTCGGACTAGCGACTGAGAACACCGGGGAGCTGTTTTTT. This chain uses TRBV18 with TRBJ2-2; TRBD2 matches at 9 bases. V lost 4 bases to trimming and J lost 1 base; unmatched junction nucleotides: 7. Germline loops: CDR1 KGHSH, CDR2 LQKENI. CDR3 length: 17 amino acids.

The chain links TRBV5-1 to TRBJ1-3; D unresolved. This CDR3 is 16 amino acids long. Trimming removed 2 bases from V and 4 bases from J, with 16 bases in between. CDR1 and CDR2 from the germline V gene are SGHRS and YFSETQ. DNA of the CDR3: TGCGCCAGCAGCTTAATTTCGGTCGGCGAAGGAAACACCATATATTTT. Translated: CASSLISVGEGNTIYF.

This clone was observed a single time. The chain uses TRBV4-2 and TRBJ1-4; D is unresolved. Trimming stripped 4 bases from V and 0 bases from J, with 12 bases between. Germline V CDR1 and CDR2: LGHNA, YNFKEQ. The CDR3 sequence is 16 residues long. CDR3 sequence reads: CASSLVRPSTNEKLFF. The CDR3 nucleotides read TGTGCCAGCAGCCTGGTACGCCCTTCAACTAATGAAAAACTGTTTTTT.

The rearrangement joins TRBV11-2 to TRBJ2-2; unclear D gene. Germline loops: CDR1 SGHAT, CDR2 FQNNGV. With 1 base removed from V and 1 base from J, the gap between germline ends came to 7 bases. The CDR3 sequence is 15 residues long. The CDR3 loop reads CASSLGAGNTGELFF. The CDR3 region has the DNA TGTGCCAGCAGCTTAGGAGCTGGGAACACCGGGGAGCTGTTTTTT.

As concerns this clone: Within the sample, other DNA sequences also encode this same CDR3. The CDR3 DNA reads as TGCGCCAGCAGCCCTGCTGGCGGGGGGAACACCGGGGAGCTGTTTTTT. Encoded protein: CASSPAGGGNTGELFF. The V and J genes are TRBV4-3 and TRBJ2-2; 7 bases fit TRBD2. The V and J ends lost 4 bases and 1 base, in that order; junction bases with no gene match: 6. The CDR3 consists of 16 residues. The germline CDR1 and CDR2 sequences are LGHNA and YSLEER.

The chain uses TRBV5-1 and TRBJ2-3, with D perhaps TRBD2 (5 bases). The germline V and J ends were trimmed by 3 bases and 5 bases, with 7 bases remaining between them. CDR1 and CDR2 from the germline V gene are SGHRS and YFSETQ. This CDR3 region has 12 residues. The CDR3 DNA reads as TGCGCCAGCAGCTACGGGGTAGATACGCAGTATTTT. Translating it yields CASSYGVDTQYF.

The V and J genes are TRBV7-8 and TRBJ2-7; D assignment may be TRBD1 or TRBD2 (5 bases each). The germline V and J ends were trimmed by 5 bases and 3 bases, with 8 bases remaining between them. Looked up from germline, CDR1 is SGHVS and CDR2 is FQNEAQ. The CDR3 runs to 12 residues. The CDR3 sequence is CASSPGRYEQYF. Written as DNA, the CDR3 is TGTGCCAGCAGCCCGGGGCGCTACGAGCAGTACTTC.

The chain recombines TRBV7-9 with TRBJ2-1, with unresolved D. This CDR3 region has 15 residues. Trimming removed 2 bases from V and 2 bases from J, with 10 bases in between. The germline V gene encodes CDR1 SEHNR and CDR2 FQNEAQ (reference sequence). The CDR3 DNA follows: TGTGCCAGCAGCTTACAGCAATTTACCTACAATGAGCAGTTCTTC. This gives the protein CASSLQQFTYNEQFF.

This chain links TRBV9 with TRBJ2-3; the D gene is possibly TRBD2 (5 bases). The germline V gene encodes CDR1 SGDLS and CDR2 YYNGEE. The germline V and J ends were trimmed by 0 bases and 2 bases, with 13 bases remaining between them. The length of the CDR3 is 16 residues. CDR3 sequence (DNA): TGTGCCAGCAGCGTAGGCTCTAAGCGGATCACAGATACGCAGTATTTT. Residues: CASSVGSKRITDTQYF.

The rearrangement links TRBV6-6 to TRBJ1-3; 8 bases fit TRBD1. The V and J ends lost 5 bases and 0 bases, in that order; junction bases with no gene match: 9. Germline loops: CDR1 MNHNY, CDR2 SVGAGI (reference sequence). This CDR3 is built from 17 residues. The CDR3 nucleotides read TGTGCCAGCAGTCGTCCCGGGACAGGCTTCTCTGGAAACACCATATATTTT. It codes for CASSRPGTGFSGNTIYF.

V and J are TRBV19 and TRBJ2-2; 10 bases line up with TRBD2. The length of the CDR3 is 15 residues. With 4 bases clipped from V and 1 base from J, the junction kept 0 bases outside the gene matches. CDR1 LNHDA and CDR2 SQIVND come from the germline V gene (reference sequence). Here the CDR3 DNA reads TGTGCCAGTAGTACTAGCGGGGGGAACACCGGGGAGCTGTTTTTT. It encodes CASSTSGGNTGELFF.

The chain has TRBV12-3 or TRBV12-4 and TRBJ1-2; no clear D. V lost 2 bases and J 4 bases, leaving 8 bases between the germline ends. This CDR3 spans 13 amino acids. CDR3 protein: CASSLRPLYGYTF. CDR3 nucleotides: TGTGCCAGCAGTTTAAGACCGCTCTATGGCTACACCTTC.

This clone showed up just once. This chain joins TRBV7-9 and TRBJ2-2, with 9 bases matching TRBD2. Germline CDR1 and CDR2: SEHNR and FQNEAQ (reference sequence). V was clipped by 5 bases and J by 2 bases; unmatched bases: 9. The CDR3 totals 17 residues. DNA for the CDR3: TGTGCCAGCAGCCCGACGGCTAGCGGGATAAACACCGGGGAGCTGTTTTTT. Residues: CASSPTASGINTGELFF.

The V and J genes are TRBV4-2 and TRBJ2-5; 8 positions agree with TRBD2. Losses at the gene ends were 1 base for V and 5 bases for J; bases not matched to a gene: 9. CDR3 length: 16 amino acids. Germline V lookup: CDR1 LGHNA, CDR2 YNFKEQ. The CDR3 loop reads CASSQVSAGVRETQYF. The DNA of the CDR3 is TGTGCCAGCAGCCAAGTCTCAGCGGGGGTACGGGAGACCCAGTACTTC.

The rearrangement joins TRBV19 to TRBJ2-5, with 8 bases that match TRBD2. The CDR3 contains 17 residues. V was clipped by 3 bases and J by 3 bases; unmatched bases: 12. Germline CDR1 and CDR2: LNHDA and SQIVND (reference sequence). This CDR3 is CASSMMAGGWEEETQYF. In nucleotides, the CDR3 is TGTGCCAGTAGTATGATGGCGGGAGGATGGGAAGAAGAGACCCAGTACTTC. Filled out from reference TRBV19 and TRBJ2-5, the complete variable domain reads DGGITQSPKYLFRKEGQNVTLSCEQNLNHDAMYWYRQDPGQGLRLIYYSQIVNDFQKGDIAEGYSVSREKKESFPLTVTSAQKNPTAFYLCASSMMAGGWEEETQYFGPGTRLLVL.

This clone has just a few counts. This rearrangement joins TRBV14 to TRBJ1-2; D call uncertain. Germline V gene lookup returns CDR1 SGHDN and CDR2 FVKESK. The V end was cut by 0 bases, the J end by 4 bases, with 12 bases between. This CDR3 has 15 amino acids. DNA for the CDR3: TGTGCCAGCAGCCAAGATCTCGGTCCACGCTATGGCTACACCTTC. Its translation: CASSQDLGPRYGYTF.

The chain combines TRBV5-1 with TRBJ2-7, with 9 bases that match TRBD2. V gave up 0 bases and J gave up 0 bases; unmatched junction bases: 1. The CDR3 runs 15 residues. CDR1 and CDR2 from the germline V gene are SGHRS and YFSETQ. The CDR3 region is CASSLVSGSSYEQYF. Here the CDR3 DNA reads TGCGCCAGCAGCTTGGTTAGCGGGAGCTCCTACGAGCAGTACTTC.

This chain joins TRBV28 and TRBJ1-2, with 8 positions matching TRBD1. The CDR3 covers 13 residues. J gave up 3 bases and V 3 bases, and 0 bases lay outside the gene matches. The germline gives CDR1 MDHEN, CDR2 SYDVKM. As DNA, the CDR3 is TGTGCCAGCAGTTTGACAGGGGACTATGGCTACACCTTC. Translating gives CASSLTGDYGYTF.

This clone appeared once. The chain links TRBV9 to TRBJ2-3; D could derive from TRBD1 or TRBD2 (5 bases each). The CDR3 has 15 amino acids. Germline V gene data show CDR1 as SGDLS and CDR2 as YYNGEE. V gave up 5 bases and J gave up 8 bases, with 21 bases separating them. The CDR3 DNA reads TGTGCCAGCAGTGCGTCAAGGGGACCGGGGACTACGCAGTATTTT. Its protein product is CASSASRGPGTTQYF.

This clone appeared a single time. The rearrangement links TRBV19 to TRBJ1-5, with unresolved D. The CDR3 sequence is 18 residues long. The V gene's germline CDR1 is LNHDA and CDR2 SQIVND (reference sequence). V dropped 6 bases and J dropped 3 bases, with 24 bases sitting between them. Written as DNA, the CDR3 is TGTGCCAGTAGCGTGATAAGGACGGCGCCACTCCTCAATCAGCCCCAGCATTTT. Amino acids: CASSVIRTAPLLNQPQHF.

The chain joins TRBV10-3 to TRBJ2-1, with 15 bases lining up with TRBD2. V shed 10 bases, J shed 16 bases, and the junction held 11 bases outside the gene matches. Germline V gene data show CDR1 as ENHRY and CDR2 as SYGVKD. This CDR3 is built from 13 residues. The CDR3 sequence is CATGLAGGLTQFF. Here the CDR3 DNA reads TGTGCCACCGGACTAGCGGGAGGGCTGACTCAATTCTTC.

A few counts support this clone. The chain recombines TRBV7-3 with TRBJ2-1, with TRBD2 as a possible D gene (6 bases). The ends were cut back, 1 base at V and 4 bases at J, with 11 bases in the middle. Germline V gene data show CDR1 as SGHTA and CDR2 as FQGTGA. CDR3 length: 15 residues. CDR3 sequence (DNA): TGTGCCAGCAGCTTAAGTGGCGGGGAGTACAATGAGCAGTTCTTC. Protein product: CASSLSGGEYNEQFF.

This clone has only a few counts. The chain is built from TRBV7-2 and TRBJ1-5; possibly TRBD1 for D (6 bases). V shed 6 bases and J shed 2 bases, with 17 bases lying between them. The CDR3 contains 16 residues. Germline V gene lookup returns CDR1 SGHTA and CDR2 FQGNSA. DNA for the CDR3: TGTGCCAGCAGTTTAACAGGGTCTGGAGGCAATCAGCCCCAGCATTTT. Translation gives CASSLTGSGGNQPQHF. The variable domain in full, completed from reference TRBV7-2 and TRBJ1-5, reads GAGVSQSPSNKVTEKGKDVELRCDPISGHTALYWYRQSLGQGLEFLIYFQGNSAPDKSGLPSDRFSAERTGGSVSTLTIQRTQQEDSAVYLCASSLTGSGGNQPQHFGDGTRLSIL.

J is TRBJ2-3 and V is TRBV27, with 7 bases fitting TRBD1. Trimming at V came to 3 bases and at J to 1 base, leaving 10 bases not matched to a gene. Germline values: CDR1 MNHEY, CDR2 SMNVEV (reference sequence). This CDR3 has 17 residues. The CDR3: CASSFRTGPGGTDTQYF. Here the CDR3 DNA reads TGTGCCAGCAGTTTCAGGACAGGCCCCGGGGGCACAGATACGCAGTATTTT.

The J gene is TRBJ2-3, the V gene TRBV19; 8 bases fit TRBD1. The CDR3 consists of 14 residues. J lost 2 bases, V lost 7 bases, and 5 bases had no gene match. Germline V CDR1 and CDR2: LNHDA, SQIVND (reference sequence). CDR3 protein: CASKDRAYTDTQYF. CDR3 sequence (DNA): TGTGCCAGTAAGGACAGGGCCTACACAGATACGCAGTATTTT.

The gene calls are TRBV7-2 and TRBJ2-1, with 10 bases identical to TRBD2. The CDR3 extends over 15 amino acids. CDR1 SGHTA and CDR2 FQGNSA come from the germline V gene. J was trimmed by 7 bases and V by 5 bases; bases with no gene match: 8. The CDR3 is CASSGPGLASNEQFF. The CDR3 nucleotides are TGTGCCAGCAGCGGACCGGGACTAGCGAGTAATGAGCAGTTCTTC.